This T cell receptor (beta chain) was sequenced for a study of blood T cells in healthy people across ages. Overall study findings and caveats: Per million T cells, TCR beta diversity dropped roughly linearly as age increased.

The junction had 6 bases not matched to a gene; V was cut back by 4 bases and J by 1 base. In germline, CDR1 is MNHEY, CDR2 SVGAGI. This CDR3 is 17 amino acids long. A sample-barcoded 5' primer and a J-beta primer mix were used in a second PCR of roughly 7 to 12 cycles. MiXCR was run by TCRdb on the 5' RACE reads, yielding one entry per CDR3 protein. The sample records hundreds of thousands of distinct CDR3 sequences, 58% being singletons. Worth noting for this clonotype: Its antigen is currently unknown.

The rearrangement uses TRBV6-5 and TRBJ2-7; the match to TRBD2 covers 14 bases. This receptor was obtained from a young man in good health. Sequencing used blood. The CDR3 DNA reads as TGTGCCAGCAGTTTGGGACTAGCGGGGGCCGGATCCTACGAGCAGTACTTC. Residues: CASSLGLAGAGSYEQYF.